The TCR beta chain described here comes from a study of T cells expressing NK-cell markers. Turning to the study itself: All TCR beta repertoires analysed originated from sorted CD3+CD56+NKG2C+, CD3+CD56+NKG2C- and CD3+CD56-NKG2C+ T cells. Seven HCMV-seropositive donors and one seronegative donor made up the eight sequenced donors.

The authors made TCR beta cDNA libraries by 5'RACE template switching. This switching added a universal primer site and UMIs. TCRdb derives one entry per CDR3 protein from the 5' RACE reads, leaving out DNA. The listing contains more than 90,000 distinct CDR3 sequences. Comments on this clonotype: What it binds is unknown.

The germline CDR1 and CDR2 sequences are MGHRA and YSYEKL. This CDR3 spans 12 amino acids. Study-wide results and limits: Leadership of the CD3+CD56-NKG2C+ fraction also belonged to these clonotypes in a handful of donors.

The rearrangement links TRBV4-1 to TRBJ2-1. Sequenced material: blood T cells: a sorted CD56 or NKG2C T cell subset, CD4+ or CD8+ T cells, or bulk PBMC T cells (not recorded which). The source is a woman between 18 and 70 years old in good health. The CDR3 region is CASSGKYNEQFF.